This T cell receptor beta chain was obtained from a study of CD8 T cells in ankylosing spondylitis. Study-wide results and limits: Significant enrichment of disease-linked clones was reportedly seen in matched ankylosing spondylitis synovial fluid. Earlier studies detected some motif variants in reactive arthritis synovial fluid and blood.

This clonotype appeared a few times. Its specificity is unknown. TCRdb analysed the 5' RACE reads with MiXCR anew, one entry per CDR3 protein. The sample consists of 50,000 to 75,000 distinct CDR3 sequences, around 6.5% of them appearing once. Trimming removed 4 bases at V and 8 bases at J, with 15 bases between. CDR3 length: 14 residues. Germline values: CDR1 SGHRS, CDR2 YFSETQ. V gene TRBV5-1 combines with J gene TRBJ1-4; D is perhaps TRBD1 (6 bases). Source material: synovial fluid, either unsorted or a sorted T cell fraction (not recorded which). The clonotype was recovered from a male donor with ankylosing spondylitis. The CDR3 protein is CASSKDSPKEKLFF. CDR3 sequence (DNA): TGCGCCAGCAGCAAGGACAGTCCGAAGGAAAAACTGTTTTTT.